This T cell receptor (beta chain) was identified in a study of cytomegalovirus exposure and HLA in healthy donors. Study results and caveats: For most TCR beta V segments, an earlier analysis put the productive rate at about 87% or about 30% of the time. Rare sequences made up most TCRs, while some public TCRs were found in many donors.

Healthy individuals who donated bone marrow served as the donors. With regard to this clone: As yet, its antigen is unknown.

There are 12 residues in the CDR3. The V gene's germline CDR1 is SGHNT and CDR2 YYREEE (reference sequence). Trimming took off 1 base at V and 5 bases at J, with 6 bases between the two ends. With 60 Vbeta and 13 Jbeta primers, the PCR was carried out. The protocol was immunoSEQ multiplex PCR, while the TCRdb copy is restricted to in-frame clones and leaves out a portion. The data hold about 160,000 clones, with around 74% observed a single time. The TCR was taken from a man aged 45-65 years in good health and CMV-seropositive. Sequencing was done on a sample of PBMCs. The chain recombines TRBV5-4 with TRBJ1-1; tentative D call: TRBD1 (5 bases). CDR3 sequence: CASSLQGTEAFF. CDR3 nucleotide sequence: TGTGCCAGCAGCTTGCAGGGAACTGAAGCTTTCTTT.